This TCR beta chain was obtained from a study of T cell responses to AZD1222 COVID-19 vaccine. V gave up 3 bases and J gave up 0 bases; unmatched junction bases: 10. This CDR3 contains 17 residues. Germline loops: CDR1 SGDLS, CDR2 YYNGEE. As regards this clone: The antigen is undetermined.

TCRdb's table, derived via immunoSEQ multiplex PCR, lists solely in-frame clones and lacks some. Of about 72,000 clones in the sample, 80% to 90% were seen once. Broader study findings: Only five or six AZD1222 recipients were seropositive at baseline. In the spike-specific TCR repertoire, nearly half reportedly target unmutated variant regions. In a largely white British group with more females than males, clonal diversity was possibly underestimated.

This sample comprised peripheral blood, obtained on day 0 of AZD1222 vaccination. The receptor was derived from an adult in good health. The chain uses TRBV9 and TRBJ2-7; 9 bases agree with TRBD1. The CDR3 loop reads CASSEWTPGQGSYEQYF. DNA for the CDR3: TGTGCCAGCAGCGAGTGGACCCCGGGACAGGGCTCCTACGAGCAGTACTTC. The complete variable domain, with remaining parts taken from reference TRBV9 and TRBJ2-7, reads DSGVTQTPKHLITATGQRVTLRCSPRSGDLSVYWYQQSLDQGLQFLIQYYNGEERAKGNILERFSAQQFPDLHSELNLSSLELGDSALYFCASSEWTPGQGSYEQYFGPGTRLTVT.